These 28 T cell receptor beta chains were sequenced from one sample in a study of regulatory T cells in long-lasting Graves disease. Construction of the TCR beta libraries employed iRepertoire HTBI primers in conjunction with Arm-PCR of CDR3 regions. TCRdb reprocessed the multiplex PCR reads via MiXCR and lists one record per CDR3 protein. The sample consists of around 400,000 distinct CDR3 sequences, 10% to 15% of them appearing once. Time point in this sample: newly diagnosed GD, antithyroid drugs for less than 3 months. PBMC RNA was the source of the TCR library. The same sample was also studied in work on T cells in Graves' hyperthyroidism and ophthalmopathy.

The source material was peripheral blood mononuclear cells (PBMCs), sampled at new diagnosis, from a patient treated with antithyroid drugs. The receptors were gathered from a woman in her late teens or twenties with Graves disease.

This clonotype was seen repeatedly, ten times or more. V gene TRBV6-1 combines with J gene TRBJ2-1; D assignment may be TRBD1 or TRBD2 (6 bases each). Trimming removed 7 bases from V and 4 bases from J, with 20 bases in between. The germline gives CDR1 MNHNS, CDR2 SASEGT. CDR3 length: 16 amino acids. CDR3 coding DNA: TGTGCCAGCATCGACCTAGGGGGGCTAGAATACAATGAGCAGTTCTTC. It codes for CASIDLGGLEYNEQFF.

This clonotype has only a few counts. The chain combines TRBV4-3 with TRBJ2-7, with D hard to call. The CDR3 contains 15 residues. Per germline, CDR1 LGHNA and CDR2 YSLEER. Deletions cut 3 bases from V and 2 bases from J, with 14 bases between. CDR3 sequence: CASSHAGRSTYEQYF. CDR3 DNA: TGCGCCAGCAGCCACGCCGGACGGTCCACCTACGAGCAGTACTTC.

This clonotype was detected many times. The chain carries TRBV5-6 and TRBJ2-3; 8 bases agree with TRBD2. Germline lookup yields CDR1 SGHDT and CDR2 YYEEEE. There are 16 residues in the CDR3. Trimming at V came to 4 bases and at J to 6 bases, leaving 13 bases not matched to a gene. The CDR3 coding sequence is TGTGCCAGCAGCCACTCAGGAGCGGGAGTGGGGGATACGCAGTATTTT. Protein product: CASSHSGAGVGDTQYF.

This clonotype was seen only a few times. The V and J genes are TRBV5-1 and TRBJ2-1; D uncertain. The CDR3 loop spans 15 amino acids. With 5 bases removed from V and 5 bases from J, the gap between germline ends came to 17 bases. Germline CDR1 SGHRS, CDR2 YFSETQ. The CDR3 DNA reads TGCGCCAGCAGGGCGGCTGTGGGTGGGGACAATGAGCAGTTCTTC. Its translation: CASRAAVGGDNEQFF.

The V call is TRBV7-2, the J call TRBJ2-7; no clear D. CDR3 length: 13 amino acids. Trimming shortened V by 1 base and J by 5 bases, and 9 bases separated the two germline ends. Per the germline V gene, CDR1 is SGHTA and CDR2 is FQGNSA. CDR3 residues: CASSLVWAHEQYV. As DNA, the CDR3 is TGTGCCAGCAGCTTAGTTTGGGCCCACGAGCAGTACGTC.

CDR3 DNA sequence: TGCGCCAGCAGCCCTATGGGCAGCTCGACCGAGCAGTACGTC. It yields the protein CASSPMGSSTEQYV. The chain joins TRBV4-1 to TRBJ2-7; D is ambiguous. CDR3 length equals 14 residues. Germline CDR1 is MGHRA and CDR2 is YSYEKL. Trimming shortened V by 4 bases and J by 6 bases, and 16 bases separated the two germline ends.

V and J are TRBV19 and TRBJ2-1; possible D gene TRBD1, 6 bases. CDR1 is LNHDA and CDR2 is SQIVND in the germline V gene (reference sequence). The CDR3 has 13 residues. Trimming left V 6 bases short and J 5 bases short, with 11 bases between. The chain's CDR3 is CASRRTADNEQFF. CDR3 sequence (DNA): TGTGCCAGTAGGAGGACAGCCGACAATGAGCAGTTCTTC. Variable domain in full (rest from reference TRBV19 and TRBJ2-1): DGGITQSPKYLFRKEGQNVTLSCEQNLNHDAMYWYRQDPGQGLRLIYYSQIVNDFQKGDIAEGYSVSREKKESFPLTVTSAQKNPTAFYLCASRRTADNEQFFGPGTRLTVL.

This clonotype turned up a few times. The V and J genes are TRBV5-1 and TRBJ1-2; the D is unclear. Germline V gene data show CDR1 as SGHRS and CDR2 as YFSETQ. Deletions cut 7 bases from V and 6 bases from J, with 13 bases between. The CDR3 runs 12 residues. The CDR3 DNA sequence: TGCGCCAGCGGTTACATCAGGAATGGCTACACCTTC. Translated: CASGYIRNGYTF.

There are many counts of this clonotype. V is TRBV20-1 and J is TRBJ2-7, with a weak D call TRBD2 (6 bases). V lost 0 bases, J lost 11 bases, and 14 bases lay in between. The CDR3 is 12 amino acids. Germline lookup yields CDR1 DFQATT and CDR2 SNEGSKA (reference sequence). CDR3 DNA sequence: TGCAGTGCTAGAGATGATAGAGGGAGGAAGTACTTC. Translation: CSARDDRGRKYF.

Many counts were recorded for this clonotype. The chain employs TRBV11-2 and TRBJ2-7; D not certain. CDR3 length equals 16 residues. Trimming cost V 7 bases and J 3 bases, with 22 bases left between them. CDR1 is SGHAT, CDR2 FQNNGV, per germline. The CDR3, as DNA: TGTGCCAGCAAACTGAGGCCTGCAGGACCGCTCTACGAGCAGTACTTC. As protein: CASKLRPAGPLYEQYF.

This chain connects TRBV6-9 to TRBJ2-3, with TRBD2 matching 7 bases. This CDR3 contains 17 residues. Germline lookup yields CDR1 MNHGY and CDR2 SVAAGI. J lost 2 bases, V lost 3 bases, and 11 bases had no gene match. This CDR3 is CASSYYGGGSYTDTQYF. The CDR3 DNA sequence: TGTGCCAGCAGTTACTATGGTGGCGGGAGCTACACAGATACGCAGTATTTT.

There are many counts of this clonotype. The V and J genes are TRBV30 and TRBJ1-1, with no clear D. Deletions cut 3 bases from V and 0 bases from J, with 11 bases between. The CDR3 is made up of 14 amino acids. The germline V gene has CDR1 GTSNPN and CDR2 SVGIG (reference sequence). The CDR3 is CAWRFRALNTEAFF. CDR3 bases: TGTGCCTGGAGATTTAGAGCTTTGAACACTGAAGCTTTCTTT.

In this sample, this clonotype turned up many times. This sequence joins TRBV15 and TRBJ2-1; no clear D gene. CDR1 and CDR2 (germline): LNHNV, YYDKDF (reference sequence). The ends were cut back, 0 bases at V and 10 bases at J, with 10 bases in the middle. This CDR3 has 13 residues. CDR3 in amino acids: CATSRDDPSEQFF. The DNA of the CDR3 is TGTGCCACCAGCAGAGATGACCCGTCGGAGCAGTTCTTC. The full variable domain, in which reference TRBV15 and TRBJ2-1 provide the parts outside the CDR3, is DAMVIQNPRYQVTQFGKPVTLSCSQTLNHNVMYWYQQKSSQAPKLLFHYYDKDFNNEADTPDNFQSRRPNTSFCFLDIRSPGLGDTAMYLCATSRDDPSEQFFGPGTRLTVL.

This clonotype was found many times. The chain uses TRBV5-1 and TRBJ1-1, with 7 positions matching TRBD1. Trimming at V came to 4 bases and at J to 4 bases, leaving 16 bases not matched to a gene. This CDR3 spans 17 amino acids. CDR1 is SGHRS, CDR2 YFSETQ, per germline. In DNA form, the CDR3 reads TGCGCCAGCAGCGATCGGGGTAAGAAAGGGACAGTCACTGAAGCTTTCTTT. It specifies CASSDRGKKGTVTEAFF.

There are a few counts of this clonotype. This chain links TRBV7-2 with TRBJ2-3, with 7 bases aligning to TRBD2. The junction had 12 bases not matched to a gene; V was cut back by 5 bases and J by 4 bases. The CDR3 has 16 residues. The germline gives CDR1 SGHTA, CDR2 FQGNSA. As DNA, the CDR3 is TGTGCCAGCAGCCCCGTGGGGGGGAATGGGCCAGATACGCAGTATTTT. As protein: CASSPVGGNGPDTQYF.

This clonotype was detected many times. The chain links TRBV29-1 to TRBJ2-1, with TRBD1 identical over 10 bases. The CDR3 loop spans 13 amino acids. Trimming removed 6 bases from V and 4 bases from J; junction bases left unmatched: 3. CDR1 and CDR2 (germline): SQVTM, ANQGSEA. The CDR3 nucleotides read TGCAGCGTGCCGGGACAGGGGTACAATGAGCAGTTCTTC. Translation: CSVPGQGYNEQFF.

In its sample, this clonotype was seen many times. The genes are TRBV15 and TRBJ2-1, with D perhaps TRBD1 (6 bases). V shed 3 bases and J shed 5 bases, with 14 bases lying between them. The CDR3 loop spans 15 amino acids. In germline, CDR1 is LNHNV, CDR2 YYDKDF (reference sequence). Here the CDR3 reads CATSRLGTLDNEQFF. The CDR3 nucleotides read TGTGCCACCAGCAGGCTAGGGACACTGGACAATGAGCAGTTCTTC.

This clonotype was seen repeatedly, ten times or more. The genes are TRBV20-1 and TRBJ2-3; no clear D. Trimming shortened V by 3 bases and J by 2 bases, and 12 bases separated the two germline ends. The CDR3 covers 14 residues. From germline, CDR1 is DFQATT and CDR2 SNEGSKA (reference sequence). In DNA form, the CDR3 reads TGCAGTGCTAGCGTTCACCCATCCACAGATACGCAGTATTTT. This sequence encodes CSASVHPSTDTQYF.

This chain links TRBV6-2 or TRBV6-3 with TRBJ1-2, with TRBD1 matching 8 bases. The junction had 7 bases not matched to a gene; V was cut back by 4 bases and J by 3 bases. The CDR3 sequence is 15 residues long. CDR1 is MNHEY, CDR2 SVGEGT, per germline. The CDR3 sequence is CASSSGQGRHYGYTF. The CDR3 bases are TGTGCCAGCAGTTCCGGACAGGGTCGGCACTATGGCTACACCTTC.

On this clonotype: This may be a read error, as it is one base from a much larger clone. The CDR3 here is CASSSNGGSDEQYF. The CDR3 coding sequence is TGTGCCAGCAGCTCCAACGGGGGGTCAGATGAGCAGTACTTC. This rearrangement joins TRBV7-2 to TRBJ2-4; 7 nucleotides agree with TRBD2. Germline CDR1 and CDR2: SGHTA and FQGNSA. The CDR3 runs to 14 residues. Trimming removed 4 bases from V and 13 bases from J; junction bases left unmatched: 13.

At least ten counts were recorded for this clonotype. CDR3 in amino acids: CASSLRSGGGYNEQFF. The CDR3 nucleotides read TGTGCCAGCAGCTTAAGGAGCGGGGGGGGTTACAATGAGCAGTTCTTC. V usage is TRBV7-6 and J usage is TRBJ2-1; 10 positions match TRBD2. CDR1 is SGHVS and CDR2 is FNYEAQ in the germline V gene. Trimming removed 2 bases from V and 4 bases from J; junction bases left unmatched: 5. The CDR3 is made up of 16 amino acids.

This clonotype was counted between two and nine times. The chain has TRBV6-2 or TRBV6-3 and TRBJ2-5; 15 bases are a match to TRBD2. Unmatched junction bases numbered 7, after V lost 4 bases and J lost 7 bases. The germline V gene has CDR1 MNHEY and CDR2 SVGEGT. CDR3 length equals 16 residues. CDR3 in DNA: TGTGCCAGCAGTTCGGGACTAGCGGGGGGACTCGGGACCCAGTACTTC. Encoded protein: CASSSGLAGGLGTQYF.

The sample holds many counts of this clonotype. The rearrangement uses TRBV24-1 and TRBJ2-2; D may match TRBD1 or TRBD2 (5 bases each). The V end was cut by 6 bases, the J end by 6 bases, with 13 bases between. CDR1 and CDR2 (germline): KGHDR, SFDVKD. CDR3 length equals 14 residues. The CDR3 DNA follows: TGTGCCACCAGTCATGCAGGGACCTCCGGGGAGCTGTTTTTT. This sequence encodes CATSHAGTSGELFF.

This clonotype was counted many times. The genes are TRBV7-9 and TRBJ2-7; D is uncertain. The CDR3 covers 14 residues. V dropped 8 bases and J dropped 7 bases, with 21 bases sitting between them. Germline CDR1 SEHNR, CDR2 FQNEAQ (reference sequence). CDR3 in amino acids: CASESLGLNWEQYF. In DNA, the CDR3 is TGTGCCAGCGAGTCGTTAGGCCTTAATTGGGAGCAGTACTTC.

This clonotype was seen ten or more times. The chain recombines TRBV7-9 with TRBJ1-1; TRBD1 might be the D (6 bases). Germline V gene data show CDR1 as SEHNR and CDR2 as FQNEAQ (reference sequence). The V end lost 6 bases, the J end lost 10 bases, and 12 bases lay between the germline ends. The CDR3 loop spans 11 amino acids. For the CDR3, the DNA is TGTGCCAGCAGGGGGACATGGCTAGCTTTCTTT. It is translated as CASRGTWLAFF.

This clonotype was observed at least ten times. The chain couples TRBV20-1 to TRBJ2-3, with D perhaps TRBD2 (7 bases). Looked up from germline, CDR1 is DFQATT and CDR2 is SNEGSKA (reference sequence). The V gene lost 3 bases and the J gene lost 4 bases, with 11 bases spanning the gap. The CDR3 sequence is 13 residues long. CDR3 coding DNA: TGCAGTGCTAGCCCGGGGGGCGCAGATACGCAGTATTTT. This translates into CSASPGGADTQYF.

This clonotype was counted many times. J is TRBJ1-2 and V is TRBV20-1; the D gene is possibly TRBD1 (5 bases). The CDR3 loop spans 15 amino acids. Trimming removed 1 base at V and 8 bases at J, with 20 bases between. Germline-derived CDR1 and CDR2 are DFQATT and SNEGSKA (reference sequence). CDR3 DNA: TGCAGTGCTAGAGGGGGAGTGACAGCGAGAGAGGGCTACACCTTC. Protein: CSARGGVTAREGYTF.

This clonotype was seen ten or more times. The chain uses TRBV7-9 and TRBJ1-2; the match to TRBD1 covers 7 bases. The CDR3 has 12 residues. Germline V gene sequence: CDR1 SEHNR, CDR2 FQNEAQ (reference sequence). With 11 bases clipped from V and 1 base from J, the junction kept 4 bases outside the gene matches. The CDR3 is CASQGGNYGYTF. The CDR3 DNA reads as TGTGCCTCCCAGGGGGGTAACTATGGCTACACCTTC.